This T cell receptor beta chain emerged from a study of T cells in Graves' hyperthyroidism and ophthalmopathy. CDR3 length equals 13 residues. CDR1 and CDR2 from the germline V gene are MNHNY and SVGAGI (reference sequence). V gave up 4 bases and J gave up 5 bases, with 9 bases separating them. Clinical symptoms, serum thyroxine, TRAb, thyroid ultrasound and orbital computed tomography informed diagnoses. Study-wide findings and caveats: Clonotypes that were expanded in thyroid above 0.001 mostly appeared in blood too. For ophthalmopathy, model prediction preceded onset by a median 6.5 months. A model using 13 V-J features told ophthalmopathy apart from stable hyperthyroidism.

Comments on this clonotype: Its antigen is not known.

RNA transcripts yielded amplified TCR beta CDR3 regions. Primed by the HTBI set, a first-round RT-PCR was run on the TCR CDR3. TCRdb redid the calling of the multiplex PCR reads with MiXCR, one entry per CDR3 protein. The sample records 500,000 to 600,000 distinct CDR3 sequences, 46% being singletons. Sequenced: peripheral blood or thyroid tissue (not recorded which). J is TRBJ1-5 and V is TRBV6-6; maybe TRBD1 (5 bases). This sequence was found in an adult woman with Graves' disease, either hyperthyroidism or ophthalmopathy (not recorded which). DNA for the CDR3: TGTGCCAGCAGTTCCCAGGGTTATCAGCCCCAGCATTTT. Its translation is CASSSQGYQPQHF.